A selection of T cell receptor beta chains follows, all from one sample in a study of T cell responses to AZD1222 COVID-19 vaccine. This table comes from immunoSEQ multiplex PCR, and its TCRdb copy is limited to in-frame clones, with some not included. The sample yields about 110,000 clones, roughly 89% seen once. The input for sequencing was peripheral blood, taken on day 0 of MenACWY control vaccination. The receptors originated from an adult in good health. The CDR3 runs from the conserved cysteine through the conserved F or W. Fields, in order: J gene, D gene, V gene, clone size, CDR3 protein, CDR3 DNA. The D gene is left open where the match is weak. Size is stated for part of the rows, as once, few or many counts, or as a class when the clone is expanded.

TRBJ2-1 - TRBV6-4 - CASSDSPNSYNEQFF TGTGCCAGCAGTGACTCCCCTAATTCCTACAATGAGCAGTTCTTC
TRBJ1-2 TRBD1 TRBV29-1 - CSVAVLGQGDYGYTF TGCAGCGTTGCCGTTCTTGGCCAGGGGGACTATGGCTACACCTTC
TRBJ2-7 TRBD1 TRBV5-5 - CASSLSRGSTYEQYF TGTGCCAGCAGTTTGTCCAGGGGGAGTACCTACGAGCAGTACTTC
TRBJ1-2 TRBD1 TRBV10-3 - CASRGREGYGYTF TGTGCCTCCAGGGGGCGCGAAGGCTATGGCTACACCTTC
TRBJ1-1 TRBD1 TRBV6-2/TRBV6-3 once CASSTGVYTEAFF TGTGCCAGCAGCACAGGGGTCTACACTGAAGCTTTCTTT
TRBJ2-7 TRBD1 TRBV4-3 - CASSQGDRAPYEQYF TGCGCCAGCAGCCAAGGGGACAGGGCCCCCTACGAGCAGTACTTC
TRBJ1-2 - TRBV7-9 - CASSLETTRDGYNYGYTF TGTGCCAGCAGCTTAGAGACAACCCGGGACGGATATAACTATGGCTACACCTTC
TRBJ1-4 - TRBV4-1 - CASSQDYGQNEKLFF TGCGCCAGCAGCCAAGATTACGGTCAGAATGAAAAACTGTTTTTT
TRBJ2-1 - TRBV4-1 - CASSHEPSAPAPDNEQFF TGCGCCAGCAGCCACGAACCATCTGCGCCCGCCCCGGACAATGAGCAGTTCTTC
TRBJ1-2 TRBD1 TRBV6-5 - CASSWDSRYSGYTF TGTGCCAGCAGCTGGGACAGCCGGTATAGTGGCTACACCTTC